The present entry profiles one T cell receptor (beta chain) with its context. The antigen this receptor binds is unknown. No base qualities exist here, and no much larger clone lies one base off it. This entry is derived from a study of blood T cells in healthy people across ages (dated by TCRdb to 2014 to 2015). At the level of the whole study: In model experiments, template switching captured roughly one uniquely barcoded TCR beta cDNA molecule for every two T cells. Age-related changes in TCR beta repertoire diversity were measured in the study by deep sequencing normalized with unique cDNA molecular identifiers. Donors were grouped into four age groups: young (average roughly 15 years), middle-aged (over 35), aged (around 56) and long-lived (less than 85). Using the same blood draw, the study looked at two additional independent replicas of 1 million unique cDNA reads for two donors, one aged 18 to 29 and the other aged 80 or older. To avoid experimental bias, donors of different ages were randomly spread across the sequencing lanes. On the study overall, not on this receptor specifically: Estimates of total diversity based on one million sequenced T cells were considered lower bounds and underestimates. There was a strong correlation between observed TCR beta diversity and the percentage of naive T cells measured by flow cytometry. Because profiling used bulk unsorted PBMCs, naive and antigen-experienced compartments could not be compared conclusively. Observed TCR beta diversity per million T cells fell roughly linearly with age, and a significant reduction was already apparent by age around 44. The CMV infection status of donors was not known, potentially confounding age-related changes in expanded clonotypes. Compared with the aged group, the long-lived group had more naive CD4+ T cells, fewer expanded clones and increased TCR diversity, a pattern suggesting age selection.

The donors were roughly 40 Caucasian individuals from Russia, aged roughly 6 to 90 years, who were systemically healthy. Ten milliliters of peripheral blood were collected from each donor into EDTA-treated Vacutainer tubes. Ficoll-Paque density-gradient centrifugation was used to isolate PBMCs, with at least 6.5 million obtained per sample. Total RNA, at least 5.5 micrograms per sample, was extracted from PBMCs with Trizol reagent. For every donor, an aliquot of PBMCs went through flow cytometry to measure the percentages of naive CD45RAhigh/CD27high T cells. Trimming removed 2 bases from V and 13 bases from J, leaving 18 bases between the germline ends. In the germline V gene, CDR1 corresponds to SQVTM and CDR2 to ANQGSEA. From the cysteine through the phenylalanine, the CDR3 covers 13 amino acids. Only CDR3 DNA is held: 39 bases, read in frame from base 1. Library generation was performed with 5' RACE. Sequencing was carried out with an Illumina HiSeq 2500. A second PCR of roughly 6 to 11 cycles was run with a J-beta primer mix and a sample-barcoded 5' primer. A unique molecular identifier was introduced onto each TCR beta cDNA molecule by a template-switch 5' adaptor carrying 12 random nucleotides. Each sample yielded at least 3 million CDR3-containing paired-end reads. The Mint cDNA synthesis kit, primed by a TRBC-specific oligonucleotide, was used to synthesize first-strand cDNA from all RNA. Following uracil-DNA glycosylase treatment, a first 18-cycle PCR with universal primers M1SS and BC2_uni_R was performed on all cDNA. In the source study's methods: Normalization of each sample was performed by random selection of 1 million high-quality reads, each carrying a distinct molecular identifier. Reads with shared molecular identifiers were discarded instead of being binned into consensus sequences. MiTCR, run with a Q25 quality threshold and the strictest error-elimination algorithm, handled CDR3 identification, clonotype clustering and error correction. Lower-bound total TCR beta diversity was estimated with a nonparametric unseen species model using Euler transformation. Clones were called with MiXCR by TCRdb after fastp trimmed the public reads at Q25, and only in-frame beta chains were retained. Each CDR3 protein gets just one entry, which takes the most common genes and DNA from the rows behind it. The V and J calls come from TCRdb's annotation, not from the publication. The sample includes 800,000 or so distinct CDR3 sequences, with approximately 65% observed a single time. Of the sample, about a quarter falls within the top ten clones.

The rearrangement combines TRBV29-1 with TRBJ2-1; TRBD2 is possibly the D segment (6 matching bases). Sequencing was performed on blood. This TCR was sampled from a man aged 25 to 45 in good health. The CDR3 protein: CSVERAPRETQFF. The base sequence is TGCAGCGTTGAACGGGCACCTCGGGAGACCCAGTTCTTC.